Sequencing of this TCR beta chain was carried out in a study of T cells in Graves' hyperthyroidism and ophthalmopathy (dated by TCRdb to the late 2010s). Concerning the study at large: Peripheral blood was collected at initial diagnosis, before any treatment. A discovery cohort of fewer than 110 patients, 43 with Graves' ophthalmopathy and 57 with stable Graves' hyperthyroidism, was used to find distinguishing TCR V-J signatures. The 100 discovery patients were randomly split 7:3 into training and test sets. TCR Vbeta CDR3 sequencing of some 140 peripheral blood samples (43 ophthalmopathy, roughly 74 hyperthyroidism and some 17 progressor patients) is reported in the paper. Following sampling, methimazole starting at 30 mg daily was given to hyperthyroidism patients, and high-dose intravenous methylprednisolone was given to ophthalmopathy patients. Prospective prediction of ophthalmopathy was tested in an independent validation cohort consisting of fewer than 20 hyperthyroidism patients and about 17 patients who later progressed to ophthalmopathy. In addition, the study compared T-cell repertoires in thyroid tissue and in blood from roughly 6 Graves' hyperthyroidism patients. General conclusions and limits of the study: Most expanded thyroid clonotypes (frequency above 0.001) were also detected in blood, a finding suggesting that blood repertoires may reflect thyroid immune responses. Sample size was not statistically predetermined, and blinding of investigators to group allocation was not performed. During validation, the model predicted progression to ophthalmopathy a median of approximately six months ahead of onset, with almost 71% sensitivity and 72% to 85% specificity. Ophthalmopathy was separated from stable hyperthyroidism by a 13 V-J signature model, with over 85% sensitivity and about 81% specificity obtained in cross-validation and 80%/75% obtained in testing.

A word on this clonotype: This clone's antigen is unknown. Per-nucleotide qualities are absent, and no much larger clonotype sits a single base away.

The TCR beta CDR3 regions were amplified from RNA transcripts. The first round of RT-PCR for the TCR CDR3 was performed with the HTBI primer set and the Qiagen OneStep RT-PCR kit. A second multiplex PCR round built the libraries, followed by size selection and purification. Sequencing of the libraries was done on an Illumina HiSeq2000 using paired-end 100 bp reads. As for the authors' bioinformatics: SOAPnuke was used to process the raw data, with reads discarded if the reads contained adapters or uncalled bases, had a mean Phred below 15, or lacked an exact constant-primer or identifier match. High-quality paired reads were merged with COPE v1.2.5, and unique nucleotide sequences were defined as clonotypes. Clonotypes were aligned to IMGT TRBV, TRBD and TRBJ reference segments using MiTCR v1.1. The analysis was restricted to V-J combinations with a frequency above 0.0001, which together covered 99.2% of the repertoires. A TCS score was defined as the ratio of F50 (clonal expansion) to E x V (chaos), with BLOSUM62-based TCRdist applied between CDR3 peptides within each V-J. Welch's t-statistics and random forest reduced fewer than 600 V-J features to 13, which were used in a naive Bayes classifier (R e1071). Through fastp at Q25 and MiXCR, TCRdb rebuilt clones from the public reads, retaining in-frame beta chains. Every entry covers one CDR3 protein and lists the most common genes and DNA from its rows. These V and J calls are TCRdb output, not the study's own analysis. Within this sample are 700,000 or so distinct CDR3 sequences, with 14% of them counted one time only. The top ten hold roughly an eighth of the sample.

Ophthalmopathy patients had moderately to severely active disease, Clinical Activity Score of at least 3, NOSPECS grade of at least 4, and duration under 3 months. The study excluded patients with uncontrolled infections, other autoimmune diseases, pregnancy or lactation. Diagnoses were based on clinical symptoms, serum thyroxine and TRAb, thyroid ultrasound and orbital computed tomography. PBMCs were separated from roughly 10 ml of fresh peripheral blood using Ficoll-Paque density gradient centrifugation. Total RNA was extracted with Trizol reagent, and quality was checked on an Agilent 2100 Bioanalyzer. The origin of this receptor is a woman aged 45-65 years with Graves' ophthalmopathy. Sequenced material: blood.

Here is the DNA: TGTGCCAGTACTAGGGACAGGGGATTAACCGGGGAGCTGTTTTTT. Its protein is CASTRDRGLTGELFF. The rearranged chain carries TRBV19 and TRBJ2-2, with 10 bases matching TRBD1. The germline V gene (reference sequence) gives CDR1 as LNHDA and CDR2 as SQIVND. V ends up 7 bases short and J 5 bases short, with an unmatched junction base count of 7. The CDR3, from cysteine to phenylalanine, totals 15 residues. Of the read, only the CDR3 DNA is kept; its 45 bases are in frame from base 1. Here the CDR3 is joined to the reference TRBV19 and TRBJ2-2 genes, and the full variable domain is: DGGITQSPKYLFRKEGQNVTLSCEQNLNHDAMYWYRQDPGQGLRLIYYSQIVNDFQKGDIAEGYSVSREKKESFPLTVTSAQKNPTAFYLCASTRDRGLTGELFFGEGSRLTVL.